Following are 10 T cell receptor beta chains from one sample sequenced in a study of blood T cell repertoires in COVID-19. Assay: immunoSEQ multiplex PCR; the TCRdb copy retains only in-frame clones and omits some. This table has about 180,000 clones, approximately 79% appearing once. Sequencing input: peripheral blood. Source of these receptors: an older woman with acute or convalescent COVID-19.

This chain uses TRBV6-6 with TRBJ1-3; tentatively, D is TRBD1 (6 bases). Germline values: CDR1 MNHNY, CDR2 SVGAGI (reference sequence). This CDR3 is 17 amino acids long. V lost 5 bases, J lost 2 bases, and 19 bases lay in between. CDR3 DNA: TGTGCCAGCAGTCGCGCCGGTCGAGAGGGGGCTGGAAACACCATATATTTT. Translating gives CASSRAGREGAGNTIYF.

The V gene is TRBV5-1, the J gene TRBJ1-5, with D hard to call. The CDR3 consists of 14 residues. Germline lookup yields CDR1 SGHRS and CDR2 YFSETQ. Trimming removed 4 bases at V and 7 bases at J, with 15 bases between. This CDR3 reads CASSLSTFGQPQHF. The CDR3 DNA is TGCGCCAGCAGCCTATCGACTTTCGGGCAGCCCCAGCATTTT.

The CDR3 is CASSSAGEETQYF. CDR3 in DNA: TGTGCCAGCAGCTCAGCGGGTGAAGAGACCCAGTACTTC. V is TRBV11-2 and J is TRBJ2-5; tentative D call: TRBD2 (6 bases). CDR1 is SGHAT, CDR2 FQNNGV, per germline. The CDR3 totals 13 residues. The V end lost 4 bases, the J end lost 3 bases, and 9 bases lay between the germline ends.

This clone showed up just a few times. The chain couples TRBV11-2 to TRBJ2-2; 7 nucleotides agree with TRBD1. V shed 1 base and J 3 bases; nucleotides not matched to a gene: 14. Germline V gene sequence: CDR1 SGHAT, CDR2 FQNNGV. The CDR3 is 19 amino acids. The DNA of the CDR3 is TGTGCCAGCAGCTTAGTAACGGTAACAGGGGTCCTTGACACCGGGGAGCTGTTTTTT. Its translation is CASSLVTVTGVLDTGELFF.

The chain links TRBV7-2 to TRBJ1-5, with a possible D match to TRBD1 (5 bases). Trimming shortened V by 1 base and J by 1 base, and 11 bases separated the two germline ends. This CDR3 comprises 16 residues. Germline V gene sequence: CDR1 SGHTA, CDR2 FQGNSA. CDR3 bases: TGTGCCAGCAGCTTAGGCACAGGAAGGAGCAATCAGCCCCAGCATTTT. This sequence encodes CASSLGTGRSNQPQHF. The whole variable domain, filled in from reference TRBV7-2 and TRBJ1-5, reads GAGVSQSPSNKVTEKGKDVELRCDPISGHTALYWYRQSLGQGLEFLIYFQGNSAPDKSGLPSDRFSAERTGGSVSTLTIQRTQQEDSAVYLCASSLGTGRSNQPQHFGDGTRLSIL.

The chain recombines TRBV3-1 (or the pseudogene TRBV3-2) with TRBJ2-5; TRBD1 aligns across 7 bases. Germline V lookup: CDR1 LGHDT, CDR2 YNNKEL (reference sequence). Trimming cost V 2 bases and J 9 bases; bases outside gene matches: 12. CDR3 length equals 15 residues. The CDR3 DNA follows: TGTGCCAGCAGCCAAAGACAGGGTCCGACGTCGGCCCAGTACTTC. Translating it yields CASSQRQGPTSAQYF.

The rearrangement links TRBV19 to TRBJ1-1; 7 bases are a match to TRBD1. This CDR3 is 13 amino acids long. V trimming: 5 bases; J trimming: 8 bases; junction bases outside the gene matches: 8. The germline gives CDR1 LNHDA, CDR2 SQIVND (reference sequence). CDR3 nucleotide sequence: TGTGCCAGTAGTGATTTTGACAGGGCCGAAGCTTTCTTT. Amino acids: CASSDFDRAEAFF.

The chain recombines TRBV5-5 with TRBJ2-7; possible D gene TRBD1, 7 bases. The CDR3 is 14 amino acids. V was shortened by 2 bases and J by 2 bases, with 11 bases between the two germline ends. CDR1 is SGHKS and CDR2 is YYEKEE in the germline V gene (reference sequence). The CDR3 region is CASSLSGGPYEQYF. The CDR3 region has the DNA TGTGCCAGCAGCTTATCAGGGGGGCCCTACGAGCAGTACTTC.

This rearrangement joins TRBV7-2 to TRBJ2-1; 10 bases line up with TRBD2. The CDR3 is 15 residues long. Germline CDR1 is SGHTA and CDR2 is FQGNSA. Unmatched junction bases numbered 4, after V lost 4 bases and J lost 4 bases. This CDR3 is CASSSSGSIYNEQFF. CDR3 DNA: TGTGCCAGCAGCTCTAGCGGGAGCATTTACAATGAGCAGTTCTTC.

The genes are TRBV18 and TRBJ1-6; 9 nucleotides agree with TRBD1. The germline V gene encodes CDR1 KGHSH and CDR2 LQKENI. This CDR3 is built from 16 residues. The junction had 9 bases not matched to a gene; V was cut back by 4 bases and J by 8 bases. CDR3 residues: CASSLQGQGIYSPLHF. DNA for the CDR3: TGTGCCAGCTCACTCCAAGGACAGGGGATATATTCACCCCTCCACTTT. The full variable domain, in which reference TRBV18 and TRBJ1-6 provide the parts outside the CDR3, is NAGVMQNPRHLVRRRGQEARLRCSPMKGHSHVYWYRQLPEEGLKFMVYLQKENIIDESGMPKERFSAEFPKEGPSILRIQQVVRGDSAAYFCASSLQGQGIYSPLHFGNGTRLTVT.